This T cell receptor beta chain was captured in a study of blood T cells in healthy people across ages. Notes on the study in general: Samples with more naive T cells showed higher observed beta diversity.

This clonotype has a handful of counts. Antigen unknown. Then a second PCR, running about 7 to 11 cycles, was carried out with a sample-barcoded 5' primer and a J-beta primer mix. Tagging of each cDNA molecule was performed by a template-switch adaptor with 12 random nucleotides. TCRdb redid the calling of the 5' RACE reads with MiXCR, one entry per CDR3 protein. The data hold around 800,000 distinct CDR3 sequences, with roughly 25% observed a single time. These same data were also listed under a study on T cells of mothers and their children.

This clonotype originated in a boy aged 10-17 years in good health. The sample taken for sequencing was blood.

The CDR3 loop is CASSQAVLAGGRRTDTQYF. The CDR3 DNA reads TGTGCCAGCAGCCAAGCGGTACTAGCGGGGGGGCGTAGGACAGATACGCAGTATTTT. V and J are TRBV4-2 and TRBJ2-3; TRBD2 matches 13 bases. V trimming: 1 base; J trimming: 3 bases; junction bases outside the gene matches: 10. CDR1 LGHNA and CDR2 YNFKEQ come from the germline V gene. CDR3 length equals 19 residues.